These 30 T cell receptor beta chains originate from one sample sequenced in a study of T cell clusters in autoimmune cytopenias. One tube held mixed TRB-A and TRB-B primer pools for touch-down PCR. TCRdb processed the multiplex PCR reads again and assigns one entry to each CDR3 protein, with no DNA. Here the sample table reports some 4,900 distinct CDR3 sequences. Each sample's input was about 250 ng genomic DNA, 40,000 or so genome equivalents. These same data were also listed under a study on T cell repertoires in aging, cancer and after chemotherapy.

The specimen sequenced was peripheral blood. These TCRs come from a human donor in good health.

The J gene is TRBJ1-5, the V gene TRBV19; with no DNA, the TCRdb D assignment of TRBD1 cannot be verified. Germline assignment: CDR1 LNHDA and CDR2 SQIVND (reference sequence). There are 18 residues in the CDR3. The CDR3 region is CASSISRGPGQSNQPQHF.

The CDR3 protein is CASSLSFEQEKLFF. This chain connects TRBV7-9 to TRBJ1-4. The CDR3 is 14 amino acids. Germline assignment: CDR1 SEHNR and CDR2 FQNEAQ (reference sequence). Combining the CDR3 with reference TRBV7-9 and TRBJ1-4 gives the whole variable domain DTGVSQNPRHKITKRGQNVTFRCDPISEHNRLYWYRQTLGQGPEFLTYFQNEAQLEKSRLLSDRFSAERPKGSFSTLEIQRTEQGDSAMYLCASSLSFEQEKLFFGSGTQLSVL.

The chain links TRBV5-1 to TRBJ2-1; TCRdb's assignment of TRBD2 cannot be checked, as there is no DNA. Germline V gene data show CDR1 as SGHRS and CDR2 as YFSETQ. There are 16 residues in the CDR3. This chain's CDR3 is CASSEGLAGLYNEQFF.

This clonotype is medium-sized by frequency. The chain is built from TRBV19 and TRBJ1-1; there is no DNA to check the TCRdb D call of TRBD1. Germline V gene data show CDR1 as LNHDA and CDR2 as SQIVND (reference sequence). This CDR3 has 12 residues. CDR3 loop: CASSRDRTEAFF. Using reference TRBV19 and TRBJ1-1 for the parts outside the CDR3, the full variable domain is DGGITQSPKYLFRKEGQNVTLSCEQNLNHDAMYWYRQDPGQGLRLIYYSQIVNDFQKGDIAEGYSVSREKKESFPLTVTSAQKNPTAFYLCASSRDRTEAFFGQGTRLTVV.

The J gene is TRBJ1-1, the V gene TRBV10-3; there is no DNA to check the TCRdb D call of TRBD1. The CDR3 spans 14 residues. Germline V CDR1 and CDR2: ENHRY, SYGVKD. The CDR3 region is CAITETGRGAEAFF.

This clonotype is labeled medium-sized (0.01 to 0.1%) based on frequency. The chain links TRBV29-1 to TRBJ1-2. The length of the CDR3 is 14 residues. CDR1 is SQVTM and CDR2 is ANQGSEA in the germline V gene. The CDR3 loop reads CSVENPQQNYGYTF.

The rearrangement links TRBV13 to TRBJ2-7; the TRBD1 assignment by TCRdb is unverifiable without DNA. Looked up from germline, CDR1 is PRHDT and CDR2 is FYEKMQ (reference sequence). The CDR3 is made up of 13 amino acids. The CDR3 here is CASSFSDSYEQYF.

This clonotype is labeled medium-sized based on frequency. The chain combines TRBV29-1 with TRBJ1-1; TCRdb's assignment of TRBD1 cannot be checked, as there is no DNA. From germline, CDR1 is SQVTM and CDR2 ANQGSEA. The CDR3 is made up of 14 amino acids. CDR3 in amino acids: CSVETVGGNTEAFF.

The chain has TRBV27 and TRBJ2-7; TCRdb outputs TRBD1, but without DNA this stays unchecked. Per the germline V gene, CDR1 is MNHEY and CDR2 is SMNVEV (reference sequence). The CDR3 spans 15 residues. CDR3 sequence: CASSTWGPSSYEQYF.

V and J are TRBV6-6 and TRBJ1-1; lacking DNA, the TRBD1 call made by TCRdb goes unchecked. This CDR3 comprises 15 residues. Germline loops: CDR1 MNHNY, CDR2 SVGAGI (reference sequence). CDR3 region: CASSYRDRGNTEAFF.

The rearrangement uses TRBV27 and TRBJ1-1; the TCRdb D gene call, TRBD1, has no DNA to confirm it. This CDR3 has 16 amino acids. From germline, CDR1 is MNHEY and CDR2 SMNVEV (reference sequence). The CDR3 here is CASSRETTLLNTEAFF.

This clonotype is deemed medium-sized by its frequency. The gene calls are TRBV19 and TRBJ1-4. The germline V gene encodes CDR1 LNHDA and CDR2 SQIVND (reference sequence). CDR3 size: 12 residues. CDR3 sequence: CASMSYNEKLFF.

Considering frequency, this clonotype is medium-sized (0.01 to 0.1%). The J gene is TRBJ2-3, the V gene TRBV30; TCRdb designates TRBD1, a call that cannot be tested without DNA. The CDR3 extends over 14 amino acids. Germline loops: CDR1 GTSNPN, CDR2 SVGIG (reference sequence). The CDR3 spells CAWIPTGGTDTQYF.

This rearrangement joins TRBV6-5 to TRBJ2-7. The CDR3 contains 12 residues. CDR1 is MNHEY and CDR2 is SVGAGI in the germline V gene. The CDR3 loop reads CASSSQSLGQYF.

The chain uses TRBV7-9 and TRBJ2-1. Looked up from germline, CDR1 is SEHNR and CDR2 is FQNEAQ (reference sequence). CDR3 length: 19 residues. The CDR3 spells CASSLYKGRAGYVGNEQFF.

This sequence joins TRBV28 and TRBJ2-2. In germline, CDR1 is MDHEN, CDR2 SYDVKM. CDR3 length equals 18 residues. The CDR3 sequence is CASSFPLNSGRSTGELFF. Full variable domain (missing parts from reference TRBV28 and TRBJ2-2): DVKVTQSSRYLVKRTGEKVFLECVQDMDHENMFWYRQDPGLGLRLIYFSYDVKMKEKGDIPEGYSVSREKKERFSLILESASTNQTSMYLCASSFPLNSGRSTGELFFGEGSRLTVL.

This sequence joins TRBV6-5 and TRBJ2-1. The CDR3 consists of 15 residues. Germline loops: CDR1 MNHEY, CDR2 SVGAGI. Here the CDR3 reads CASSLSKGSYNEQFF.

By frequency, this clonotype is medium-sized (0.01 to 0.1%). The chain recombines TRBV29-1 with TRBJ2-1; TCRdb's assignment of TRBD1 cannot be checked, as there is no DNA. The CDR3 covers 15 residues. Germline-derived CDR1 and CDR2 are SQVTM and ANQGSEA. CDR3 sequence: CSVAYGQSTDNEQFF.

This chain's CDR3 is CASSLDTFGLGAMNTEAFF. This sequence joins TRBV11-2 and TRBJ1-1; TCRdb's D call of TRBD1 is untestable without DNA. CDR3 length equals 19 residues. Germline V gene lookup returns CDR1 SGHAT and CDR2 FQNNGV. Full variable domain (remainder filled in from reference TRBV11-2 and TRBJ1-1): EAGVAQSPRYKIIEKRQSVAFWCNPISGHATLYWYQQILGQGPKLLIQFQNNGVVDDSQLPKDRFSAERLKGVDSTLKIQPAKLEDSAVYLCASSLDTFGLGAMNTEAFFGQGTRLTVV.

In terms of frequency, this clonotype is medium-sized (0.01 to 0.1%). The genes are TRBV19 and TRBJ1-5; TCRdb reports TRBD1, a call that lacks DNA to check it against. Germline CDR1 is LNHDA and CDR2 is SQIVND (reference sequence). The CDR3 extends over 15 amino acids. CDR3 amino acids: CASTRDRAGNQPQHF.

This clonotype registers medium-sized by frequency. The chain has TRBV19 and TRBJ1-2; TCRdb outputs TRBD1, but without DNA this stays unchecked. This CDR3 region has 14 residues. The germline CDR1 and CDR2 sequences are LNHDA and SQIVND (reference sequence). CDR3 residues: CASSILDRTYGYTF.

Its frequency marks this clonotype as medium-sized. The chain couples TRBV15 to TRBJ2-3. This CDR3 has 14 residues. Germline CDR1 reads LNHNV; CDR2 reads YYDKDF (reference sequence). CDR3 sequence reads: CATSSGVITDTQYF.

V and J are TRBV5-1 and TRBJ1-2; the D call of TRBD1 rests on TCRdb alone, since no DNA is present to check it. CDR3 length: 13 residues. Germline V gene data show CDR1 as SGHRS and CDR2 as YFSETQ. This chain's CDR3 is CASSPTGMYGYTF.

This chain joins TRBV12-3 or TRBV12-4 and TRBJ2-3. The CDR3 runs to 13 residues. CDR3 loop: CASSLYNTDTQYF.

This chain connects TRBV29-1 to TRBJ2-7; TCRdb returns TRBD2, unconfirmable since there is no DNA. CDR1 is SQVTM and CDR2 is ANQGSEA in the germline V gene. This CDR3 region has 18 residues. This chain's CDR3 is CSVKTDSPGSPTYYEQYF.

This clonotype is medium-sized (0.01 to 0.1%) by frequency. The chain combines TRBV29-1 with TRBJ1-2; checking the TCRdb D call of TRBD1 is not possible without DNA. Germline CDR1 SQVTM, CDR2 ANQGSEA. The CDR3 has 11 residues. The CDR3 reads CSATQGRGYTF.

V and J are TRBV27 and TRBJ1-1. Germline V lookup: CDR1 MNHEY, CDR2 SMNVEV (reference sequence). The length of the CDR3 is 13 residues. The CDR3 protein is CASSLGYGSEAFF.

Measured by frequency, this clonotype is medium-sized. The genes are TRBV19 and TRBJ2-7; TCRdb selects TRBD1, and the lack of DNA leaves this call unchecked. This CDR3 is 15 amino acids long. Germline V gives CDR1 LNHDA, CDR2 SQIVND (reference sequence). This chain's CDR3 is CASSIATGQTYEQYF.

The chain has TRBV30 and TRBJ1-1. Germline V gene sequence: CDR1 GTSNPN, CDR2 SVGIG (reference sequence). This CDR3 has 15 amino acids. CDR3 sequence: CAWSVLGPTNTEAFF.

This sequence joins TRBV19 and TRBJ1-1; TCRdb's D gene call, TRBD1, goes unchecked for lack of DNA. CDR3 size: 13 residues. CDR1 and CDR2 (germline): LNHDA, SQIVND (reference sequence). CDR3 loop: CASRKTGATEAFF.